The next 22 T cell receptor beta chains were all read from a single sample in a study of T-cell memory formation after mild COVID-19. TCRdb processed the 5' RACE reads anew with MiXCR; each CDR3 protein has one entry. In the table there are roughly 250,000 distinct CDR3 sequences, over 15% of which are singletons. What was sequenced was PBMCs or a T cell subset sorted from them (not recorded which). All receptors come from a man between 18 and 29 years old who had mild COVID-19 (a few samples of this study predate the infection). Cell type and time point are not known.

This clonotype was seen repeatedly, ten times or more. Here the CDR3 reads CASSLAVGGSPQHF. The CDR3 DNA reads as TGCGCCAGCAGCTTGGCCGTGGGGGGTTCGCCCCAGCATTTT. This chain uses TRBV5-1 with TRBJ1-5; possible D gene TRBD1, 5 bases. This CDR3 has 14 residues. Per germline, CDR1 SGHRS and CDR2 YFSETQ. V lost 0 bases and J lost 9, with 13 bases in between.

The CDR3 protein is CASSATPTSGGTDTQYF. CDR3 nucleotides: TGCGCCAGCAGCGCTACTCCTACTAGCGGGGGGACAGATACGCAGTATTTT. The chain has TRBV5-1 and TRBJ2-3; 12 bases fit TRBD2. CDR1 SGHRS and CDR2 YFSETQ come from the germline V gene. The V and J ends lost 4 bases and 3 bases, in that order; junction bases with no gene match: 9. CDR3 size: 17 residues.

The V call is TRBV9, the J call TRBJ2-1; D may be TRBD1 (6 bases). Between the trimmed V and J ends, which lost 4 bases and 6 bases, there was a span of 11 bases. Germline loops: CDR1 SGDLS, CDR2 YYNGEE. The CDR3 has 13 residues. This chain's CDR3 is CASSKGDINEQFF. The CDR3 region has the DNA TGTGCCAGCAGCAAGGGGGACATCAATGAGCAGTTCTTC.

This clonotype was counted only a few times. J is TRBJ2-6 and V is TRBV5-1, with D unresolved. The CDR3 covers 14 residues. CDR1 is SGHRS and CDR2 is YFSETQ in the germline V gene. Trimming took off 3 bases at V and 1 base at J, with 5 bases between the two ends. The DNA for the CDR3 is TGCGCCAGCAGCTCGGAGTCTGGGGCCAACGTCCTGACTTTC. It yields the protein CASSSESGANVLTF. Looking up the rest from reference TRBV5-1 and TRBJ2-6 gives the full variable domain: KAGVTQTPRYLIKTRGQQVTLSCSPISGHRSVSWYQQTPGQGLQFLFEYFSETQRNKGNFPGRFSGRQFSNSRSEMNVSTLELGDSALYLCASSSESGANVLTFGAGSRLTVL.

In nucleotides, the CDR3 is TGTGCCAGCAGCCCCCCCCATACAGGGAGCTCCTACGAGCAGTACTTC. This sequence encodes CASSPPHTGSSYEQYF. The rearrangement links TRBV4-2 to TRBJ2-7, with D maybe TRBD1 (6 bases). Between the trimmed V and J ends, which lost 4 bases and 0 bases, there was a span of 16 bases. The V gene's germline CDR1 is LGHNA and CDR2 YNFKEQ. The CDR3 sequence is 16 residues long.

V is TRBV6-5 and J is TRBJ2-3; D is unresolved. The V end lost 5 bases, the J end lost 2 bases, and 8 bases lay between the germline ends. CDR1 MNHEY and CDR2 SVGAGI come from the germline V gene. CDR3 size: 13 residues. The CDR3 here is CASSTGVTDTQYF. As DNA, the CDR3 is TGTGCCAGCAGTACTGGGGTCACAGATACGCAGTATTTT.

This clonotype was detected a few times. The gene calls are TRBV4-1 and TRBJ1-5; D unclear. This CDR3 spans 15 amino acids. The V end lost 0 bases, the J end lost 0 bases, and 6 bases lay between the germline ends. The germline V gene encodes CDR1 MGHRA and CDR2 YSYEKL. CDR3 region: CASSQDMVSNQPQHF. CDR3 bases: TGCGCCAGCAGCCAAGATATGGTTAGCAATCAGCCCCAGCATTTT.

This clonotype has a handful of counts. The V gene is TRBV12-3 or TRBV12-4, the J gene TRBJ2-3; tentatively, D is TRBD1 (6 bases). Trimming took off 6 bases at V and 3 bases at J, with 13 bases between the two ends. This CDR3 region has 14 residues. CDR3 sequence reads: CASSEGVGTDTQYF. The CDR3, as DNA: TGTGCCAGCAGCGAGGGGGTTGGAACAGATACGCAGTATTTT.

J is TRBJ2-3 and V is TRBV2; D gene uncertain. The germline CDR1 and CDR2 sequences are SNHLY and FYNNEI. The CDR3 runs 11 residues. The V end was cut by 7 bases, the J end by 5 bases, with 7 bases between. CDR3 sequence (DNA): TGTGCCAGCATTTTTGAAGATACGCAGTATTTT. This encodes CASIFEDTQYF.

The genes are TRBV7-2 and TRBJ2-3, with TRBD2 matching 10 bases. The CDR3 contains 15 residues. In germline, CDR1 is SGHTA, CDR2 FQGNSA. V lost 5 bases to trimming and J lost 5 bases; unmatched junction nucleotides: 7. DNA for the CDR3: TGTGCCAGCAGCGCAAGCGGGGGGGCCAGAGATACGCAGTATTTT. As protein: CASSASGGARDTQYF.

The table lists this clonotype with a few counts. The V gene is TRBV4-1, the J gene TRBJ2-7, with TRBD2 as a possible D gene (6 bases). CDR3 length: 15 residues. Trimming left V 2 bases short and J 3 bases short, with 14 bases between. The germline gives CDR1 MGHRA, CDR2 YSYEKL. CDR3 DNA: TGCGCCAGCAGCCAACTAGCGAAACCGCGCTACGAGCAGTACTTC. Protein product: CASSQLAKPRYEQYF.

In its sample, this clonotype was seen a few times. This CDR3 is CASSRFAGGRTDTQYF. In DNA form, the CDR3 reads TGCGCCAGCAGTAGGTTCGCGGGGGGGCGGACAGATACGCAGTATTTT. The chain has TRBV10-1 and TRBJ2-3; 9 positions match TRBD2. The CDR3 loop spans 16 amino acids. The germline gives CDR1 WNHNN, CDR2 SYGVQD (reference sequence). The V gene end was trimmed by 5 bases and the J gene end by 3 bases; junction bases not matched to a gene: 9.

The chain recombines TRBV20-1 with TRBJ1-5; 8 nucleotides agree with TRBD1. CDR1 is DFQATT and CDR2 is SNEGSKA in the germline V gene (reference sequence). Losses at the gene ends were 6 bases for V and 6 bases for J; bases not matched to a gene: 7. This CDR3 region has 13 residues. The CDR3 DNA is TGCAGTGCCCTGGACAGGGTGGCTCAGCCCCAGCATTTT. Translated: CSALDRVAQPQHF.

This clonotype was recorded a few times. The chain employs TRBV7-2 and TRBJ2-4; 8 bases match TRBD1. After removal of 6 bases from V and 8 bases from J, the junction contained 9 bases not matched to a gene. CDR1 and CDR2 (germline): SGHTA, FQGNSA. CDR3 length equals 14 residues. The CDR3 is CASRPPGGSDIQYF. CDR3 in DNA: TGTGCCAGCAGACCACCAGGGGGCTCAGACATTCAGTACTTC.

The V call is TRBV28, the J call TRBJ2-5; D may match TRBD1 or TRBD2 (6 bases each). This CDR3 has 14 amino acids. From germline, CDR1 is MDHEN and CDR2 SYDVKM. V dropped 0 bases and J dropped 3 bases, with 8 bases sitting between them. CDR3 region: CASSLWRGEETQYF. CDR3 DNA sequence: TGTGCCAGCAGTTTATGGAGGGGGGAAGAGACCCAGTACTTC.

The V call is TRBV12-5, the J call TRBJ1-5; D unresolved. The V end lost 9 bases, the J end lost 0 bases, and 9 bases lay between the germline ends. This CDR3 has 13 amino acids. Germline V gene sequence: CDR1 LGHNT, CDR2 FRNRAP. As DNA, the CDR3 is TGTGCTAGAAGGACCCTTAGCAATCAGCCCCAGCATTTT. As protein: CARRTLSNQPQHF.

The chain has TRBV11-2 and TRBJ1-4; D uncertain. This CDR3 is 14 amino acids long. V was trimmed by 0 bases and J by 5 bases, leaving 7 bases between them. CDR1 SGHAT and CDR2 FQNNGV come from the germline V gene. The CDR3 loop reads CASSLEIFNEKLFF. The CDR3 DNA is TGTGCCAGCAGCTTAGAGATCTTCAATGAAAAACTGTTTTTT.

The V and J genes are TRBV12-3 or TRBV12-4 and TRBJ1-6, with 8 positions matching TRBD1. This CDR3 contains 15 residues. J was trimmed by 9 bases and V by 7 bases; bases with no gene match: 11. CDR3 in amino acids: CASTTDREGISPLHF. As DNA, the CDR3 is TGTGCCAGCACCACGGACAGGGAAGGGATTTCACCCCTCCACTTT.

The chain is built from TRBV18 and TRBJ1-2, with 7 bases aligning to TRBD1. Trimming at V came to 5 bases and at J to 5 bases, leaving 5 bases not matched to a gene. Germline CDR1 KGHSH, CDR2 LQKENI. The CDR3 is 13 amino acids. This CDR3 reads CASSSTGEYGYTF. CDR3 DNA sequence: TGTGCCAGCTCATCTACAGGGGAATATGGCTACACCTTC.

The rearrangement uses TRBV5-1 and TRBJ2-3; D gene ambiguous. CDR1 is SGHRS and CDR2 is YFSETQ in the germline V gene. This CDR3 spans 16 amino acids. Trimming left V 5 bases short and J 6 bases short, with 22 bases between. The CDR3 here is CASRPPDRIVGDTQYF. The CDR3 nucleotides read TGCGCCAGCAGACCTCCTGACCGGATTGTGGGCGATACGCAGTATTTT. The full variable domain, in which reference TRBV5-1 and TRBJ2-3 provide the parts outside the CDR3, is KAGVTQTPRYLIKTRGQQVTLSCSPISGHRSVSWYQQTPGQGLQFLFEYFSETQRNKGNFPGRFSGRQFSNSRSEMNVSTLELGDSALYLCASRPPDRIVGDTQYFGPGTRLTVL.

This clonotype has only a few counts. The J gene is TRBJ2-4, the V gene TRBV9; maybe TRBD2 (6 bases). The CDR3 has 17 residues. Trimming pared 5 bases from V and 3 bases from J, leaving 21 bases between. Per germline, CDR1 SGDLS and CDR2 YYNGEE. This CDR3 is CASSRRGDSPGKNIQYF. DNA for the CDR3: TGTGCCAGCAGTCGAAGAGGGGACTCGCCCGGCAAAAACATTCAGTACTTC. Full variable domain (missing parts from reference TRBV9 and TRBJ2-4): DSGVTQTPKHLITATGQRVTLRCSPRSGDLSVYWYQQSLDQGLQFLIQYYNGEERAKGNILERFSAQQFPDLHSELNLSSLELGDSALYFCASSRRGDSPGKNIQYFGAGTRLSVL.

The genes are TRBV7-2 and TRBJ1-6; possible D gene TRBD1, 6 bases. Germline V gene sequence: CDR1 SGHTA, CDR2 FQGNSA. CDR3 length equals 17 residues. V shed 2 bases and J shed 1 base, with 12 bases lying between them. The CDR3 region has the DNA TGTGCCAGCAGCTTAAGCGGCAGGGGATCCTATAATTCACCCCTCCACTTT. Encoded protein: CASSLSGRGSYNSPLHF.